This is a list of T cell receptor beta chains from one sample in a study of blood T cell repertoires in COVID-19. Repertoires were generated with immunoSEQ multiplex PCR, while TCRdb's copy carries only in-frame clones and drops some. The sample holds over 45,000 clones, more than 75% seen once. Sequencing was carried out using peripheral blood. The receptors come from a man between 60 and 70 years old with acute or convalescent COVID-19. Each CDR3 is given with its conserved first and last residue. The order of the fields is V gene, clone size, J gene, D gene, CDR3 protein, CDR3 DNA. The D gene is left open where the match is weak. Size tells how often a clone was seen (once, few, many) or the class of an expanded clone, and some rows leave it out.

v_call: TRBV19; clone_size: once; j_call: TRBJ1-6; d_call: -; cdr3_aa: CASSSRVRSYNSPLHF; cdr3_nt: TGTGCCAGTAGTTCCCGGGTTAGATCCTATAATTCACCCCTCCACTTT
v_call: TRBV11-2; clone_size: -; j_call: TRBJ1-5; d_call: -; cdr3_aa: CASSLTGGGNQPQHF; cdr3_nt: TGTGCCAGCAGCTTGACAGGTGGAGGCAATCAGCCCCAGCATTTT
v_call: TRBV12-5; clone_size: -; j_call: TRBJ2-2; d_call: TRBD2; cdr3_aa: CASGLVLAGGPRTGELFF; cdr3_nt: TGTGCTAGTGGTTTGGTACTAGCGGGGGGGCCGAGGACCGGGGAGCTGTTTTTT
v_call: TRBV29-1; clone_size: -; j_call: TRBJ1-1; d_call: -; cdr3_aa: CSVEDHRGENEAFF; cdr3_nt: TGCAGCGTTGAAGATCATAGGGGTGAGAATGAAGCTTTCTTT
v_call: TRBV5-1; clone_size: -; j_call: TRBJ1-2; d_call: TRBD1; cdr3_aa: CASSLSGTGSGYTF; cdr3_nt: TGCGCCAGCAGCTTATCCGGGACAGGCAGTGGCTACACCTTC
v_call: TRBV11-2; clone_size: -; j_call: TRBJ1-1; d_call: TRBD1; cdr3_aa: CASSFDYRGDAFF; cdr3_nt: TGTGCCAGCAGCTTCGACTACAGGGGAGATGCTTTCTTT
v_call: TRBV5-1; clone_size: -; j_call: TRBJ2-5; d_call: -; cdr3_aa: CASSLAARGGTQYF; cdr3_nt: TGCGCCAGCAGCTTGGCGGCCCGGGGAGGGACCCAGTACTTC
v_call: TRBV6-5; clone_size: -; j_call: TRBJ2-2; d_call: -; cdr3_aa: CASSPRGTGELFF; cdr3_nt: TGTGCCAGCAGTCCAAGGGGCACCGGGGAGCTGTTTTTT
v_call: TRBV5-1; clone_size: few; j_call: TRBJ2-5; d_call: -; cdr3_aa: CASSLAGLGGETQYF; cdr3_nt: TGCGCCAGCAGCTTGGCCGGGTTGGGAGGAGAGACCCAGTACTTC
v_call: TRBV19; clone_size: -; j_call: TRBJ1-6; d_call: TRBD1; cdr3_aa: CASSTTGGNSPLHF; cdr3_nt: TGTGCCAGTAGTACGACAGGGGGGAATTCACCCCTCCACTTT
v_call: TRBV7-3; clone_size: -; j_call: TRBJ2-5; d_call: -; cdr3_aa: CASSLSSVETQYF; cdr3_nt: TGTGCCAGCAGCTTATCTTCCGTGGAGACCCAGTACTTC
v_call: TRBV7-2; clone_size: -; j_call: TRBJ2-1; d_call: TRBD2; cdr3_aa: CASSSLPSSGGANEQFF; cdr3_nt: TGTGCCAGCAGCTCGCTGCCATCTAGCGGGGGAGCCAATGAGCAGTTCTTC
v_call: TRBV5-1; clone_size: -; j_call: TRBJ2-1; d_call: -; cdr3_aa: CASSLVQDLYNEQFF; cdr3_nt: TGCGCCAGCAGCTTGGTTCAGGATCTCTACAATGAGCAGTTCTTC
v_call: TRBV7-9; clone_size: -; j_call: TRBJ2-5; d_call: TRBD2; cdr3_aa: CASSLGLAGLETQYF; cdr3_nt: TGTGCCAGCAGCTTGGGTCTAGCGGGGTTAGAGACCCAGTACTTC
v_call: TRBV23-1; clone_size: -; j_call: TRBJ2-1; d_call: TRBD2; cdr3_aa: CASSQSCPGGSYNEQFF; cdr3_nt: TGCGCCAGCAGTCAATCGTGTCCGGGGGGATCCTACAATGAGCAGTTCTTC
v_call: TRBV10-3; clone_size: -; j_call: TRBJ2-1; d_call: TRBD1; cdr3_aa: CAIRQETGVDEQFF; cdr3_nt: TGTGCCATCAGGCAAGAGACAGGGGTTGATGAGCAGTTCTTC